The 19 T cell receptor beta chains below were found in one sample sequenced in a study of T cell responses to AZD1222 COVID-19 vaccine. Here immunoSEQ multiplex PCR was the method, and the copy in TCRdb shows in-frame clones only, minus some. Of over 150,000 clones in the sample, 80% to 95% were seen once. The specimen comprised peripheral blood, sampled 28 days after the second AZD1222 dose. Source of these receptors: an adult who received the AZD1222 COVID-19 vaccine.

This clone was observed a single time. CDR3 DNA sequence: TGTGCCAGCAGCCGAACCGGGACAGGGGCGTACGAGCAGTACTTC. It is translated as CASSRTGTGAYEQYF. J is TRBJ2-7 and V is TRBV6-2 or TRBV6-3; the match to TRBD1 covers 10 bases. The CDR3 has 15 residues. V lost 6 bases, J lost 4 bases, and 9 bases stayed unmatched. CDR1 is MNHEY, CDR2 SVGEGT, per germline.

CDR3 loop: CASSRTGTGGHEQYF. In DNA, the CDR3 is TGTGCCAGCAGCCGGACCGGGACAGGGGGCCACGAGCAGTACTTC. The chain is built from TRBV5-4 and TRBJ2-7; 12 nucleotides align to TRBD1. Germline V gene sequence: CDR1 SGHNT, CDR2 YYREEE (reference sequence). This CDR3 has 15 amino acids. Trimming removed 4 bases from V and 5 bases from J; junction bases left unmatched: 7.

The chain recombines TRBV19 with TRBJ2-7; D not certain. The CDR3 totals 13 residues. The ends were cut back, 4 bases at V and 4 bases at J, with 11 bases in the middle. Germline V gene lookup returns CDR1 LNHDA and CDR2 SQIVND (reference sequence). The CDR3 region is CASSTDPKYEQYF. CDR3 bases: TGTGCCAGTAGTACGGACCCGAAATACGAGCAGTACTTC.

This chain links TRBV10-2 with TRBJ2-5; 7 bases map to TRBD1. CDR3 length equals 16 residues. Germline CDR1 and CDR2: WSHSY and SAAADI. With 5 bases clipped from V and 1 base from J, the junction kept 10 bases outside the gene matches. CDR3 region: CASSSRTGAFQETQYF. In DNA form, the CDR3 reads TGCGCCAGCAGTTCGAGGACAGGCGCCTTCCAAGAGACCCAGTACTTC.

The DNA for the CDR3 is TGTGCCAGCAGTTCTTTCCGCACCTACAATGAGCAGTTCTTC. Amino acids: CASSSFRTYNEQFF. This chain joins TRBV28 and TRBJ2-1; D is undetermined. Trimming left V 4 bases short and J 2 bases short, with 9 bases between. The CDR3 spans 14 residues. Per germline, CDR1 MDHEN and CDR2 SYDVKM.

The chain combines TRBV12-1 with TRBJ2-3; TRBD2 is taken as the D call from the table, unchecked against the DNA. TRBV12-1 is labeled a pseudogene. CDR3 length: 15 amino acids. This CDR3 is CASSREVSLTDTQYF. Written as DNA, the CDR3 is TGTGCCAGCAGCCGGGAGGTCAGTCTCACAGATACGCAGTATTTT.

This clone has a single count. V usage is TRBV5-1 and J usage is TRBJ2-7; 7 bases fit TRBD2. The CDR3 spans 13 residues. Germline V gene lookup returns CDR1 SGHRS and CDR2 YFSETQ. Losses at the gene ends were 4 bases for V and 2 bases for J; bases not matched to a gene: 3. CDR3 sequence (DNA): TGCGCCAGCAGCGGCCGGGGGGCCTACGAGCAGTACTTC. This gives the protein CASSGRGAYEQYF.

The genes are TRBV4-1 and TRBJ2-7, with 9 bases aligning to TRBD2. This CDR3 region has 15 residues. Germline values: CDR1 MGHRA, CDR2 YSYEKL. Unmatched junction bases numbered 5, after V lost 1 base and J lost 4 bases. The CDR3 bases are TGCGCCAGCAGCCAAGGGGCTAGCGGGGCGTACGAGCAGTACTTC. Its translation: CASSQGASGAYEQYF.

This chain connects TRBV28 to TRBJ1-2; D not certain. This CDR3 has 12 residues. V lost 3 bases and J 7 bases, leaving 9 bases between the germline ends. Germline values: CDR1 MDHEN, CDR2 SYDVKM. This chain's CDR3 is CASSFDVLGYTF. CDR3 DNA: TGTGCCAGCAGTTTCGACGTTCTTGGCTACACCTTC.

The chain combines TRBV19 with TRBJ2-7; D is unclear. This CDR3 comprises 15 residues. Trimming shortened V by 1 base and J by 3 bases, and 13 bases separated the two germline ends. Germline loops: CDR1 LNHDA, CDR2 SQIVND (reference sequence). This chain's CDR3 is CASSIASDGVYEQYF. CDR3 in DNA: TGTGCCAGTAGTATAGCGTCGGATGGGGTCTACGAGCAGTACTTC.

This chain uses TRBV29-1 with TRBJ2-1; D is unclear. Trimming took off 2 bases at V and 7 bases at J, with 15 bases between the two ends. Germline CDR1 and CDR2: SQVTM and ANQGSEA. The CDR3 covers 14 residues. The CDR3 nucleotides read TGCAGCGTTGAACCACGACGAGGATTGAATGAGCAGTTCTTC. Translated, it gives CSVEPRRGLNEQFF.

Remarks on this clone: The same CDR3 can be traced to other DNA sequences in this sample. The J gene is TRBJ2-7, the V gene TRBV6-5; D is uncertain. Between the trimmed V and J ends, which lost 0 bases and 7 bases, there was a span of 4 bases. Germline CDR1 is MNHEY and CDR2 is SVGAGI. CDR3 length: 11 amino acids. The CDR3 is CASSYSHEQYF. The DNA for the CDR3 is TGTGCCAGCAGTTACTCGCATGAGCAGTACTTC.

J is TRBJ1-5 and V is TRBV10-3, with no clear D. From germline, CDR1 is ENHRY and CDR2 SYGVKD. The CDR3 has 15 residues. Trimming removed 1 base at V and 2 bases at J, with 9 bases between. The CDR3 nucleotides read TGTGCCATCAGTGAGTACCTTACAGGCAATCAGCCCCAGCATTTT. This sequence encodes CAISEYLTGNQPQHF.

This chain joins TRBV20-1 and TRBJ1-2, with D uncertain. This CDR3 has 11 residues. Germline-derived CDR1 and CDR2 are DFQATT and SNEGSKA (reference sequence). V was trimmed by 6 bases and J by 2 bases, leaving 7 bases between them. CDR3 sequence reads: CSAGRNYGYTF. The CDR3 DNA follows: TGCAGTGCCGGCAGAAACTATGGCTACACCTTC.

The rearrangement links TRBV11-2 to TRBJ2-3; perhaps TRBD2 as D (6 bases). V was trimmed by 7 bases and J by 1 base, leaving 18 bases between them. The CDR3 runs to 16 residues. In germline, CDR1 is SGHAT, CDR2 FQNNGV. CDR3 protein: CASNGWSGEGTDTQYF. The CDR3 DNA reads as TGTGCCAGCAATGGATGGTCGGGAGAGGGCACAGATACGCAGTATTTT.

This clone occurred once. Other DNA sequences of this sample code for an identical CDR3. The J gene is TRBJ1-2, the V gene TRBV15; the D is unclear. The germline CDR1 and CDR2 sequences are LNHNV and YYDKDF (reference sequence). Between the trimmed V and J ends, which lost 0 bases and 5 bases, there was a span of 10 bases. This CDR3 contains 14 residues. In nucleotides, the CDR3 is TGTGCCACCAGCAGAGATAGGCGAGAGTATGGCTACACCTTC. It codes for CATSRDRREYGYTF. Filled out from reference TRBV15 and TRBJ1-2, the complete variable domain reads DAMVIQNPRYQVTQFGKPVTLSCSQTLNHNVMYWYQQKSSQAPKLLFHYYDKDFNNEADTPDNFQSRRPNTSFCFLDIRSPGLGDTAMYLCATSRDRREYGYTFGSGTRLTVV.

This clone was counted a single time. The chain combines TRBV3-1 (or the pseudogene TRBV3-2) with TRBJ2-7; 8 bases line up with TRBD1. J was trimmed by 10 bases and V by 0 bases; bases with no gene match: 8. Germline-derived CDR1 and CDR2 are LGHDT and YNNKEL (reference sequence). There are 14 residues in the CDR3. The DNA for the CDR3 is TGTGCCAGCAGCCAAGATCAGGGGGCAGGCCCACAGTACTTC. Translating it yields CASSQDQGAGPQYF.

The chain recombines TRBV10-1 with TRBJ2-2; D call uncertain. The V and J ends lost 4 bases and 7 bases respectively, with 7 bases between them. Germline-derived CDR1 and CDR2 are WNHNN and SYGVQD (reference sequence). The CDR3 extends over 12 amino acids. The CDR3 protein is CASSGSVGELFF. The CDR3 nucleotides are TGCGCCAGCAGTGGATCCGTCGGGGAGCTGTTTTTT.

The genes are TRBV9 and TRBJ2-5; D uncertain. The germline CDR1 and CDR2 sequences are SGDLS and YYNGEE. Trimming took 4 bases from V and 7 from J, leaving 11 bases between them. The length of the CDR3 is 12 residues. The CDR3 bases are TGTGCCAGCAGCCCCGCCGGGTCGACCCAGTACTTC. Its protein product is CASSPAGSTQYF.